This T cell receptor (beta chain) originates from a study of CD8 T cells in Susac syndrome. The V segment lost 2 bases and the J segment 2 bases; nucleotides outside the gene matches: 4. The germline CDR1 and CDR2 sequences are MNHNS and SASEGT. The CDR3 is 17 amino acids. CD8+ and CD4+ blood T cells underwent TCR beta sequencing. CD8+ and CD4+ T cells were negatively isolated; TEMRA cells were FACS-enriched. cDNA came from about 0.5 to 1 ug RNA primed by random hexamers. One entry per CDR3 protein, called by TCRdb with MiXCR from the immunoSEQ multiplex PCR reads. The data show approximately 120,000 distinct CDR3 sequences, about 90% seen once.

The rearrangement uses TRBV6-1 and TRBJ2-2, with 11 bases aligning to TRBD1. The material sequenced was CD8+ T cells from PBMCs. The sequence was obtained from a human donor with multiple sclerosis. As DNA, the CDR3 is TGTGCCAGCAGTGAATGGGACAGGGGGACCAACACCGGGGAGCTGTTTTTT. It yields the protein CASSEWDRGTNTGELFF.